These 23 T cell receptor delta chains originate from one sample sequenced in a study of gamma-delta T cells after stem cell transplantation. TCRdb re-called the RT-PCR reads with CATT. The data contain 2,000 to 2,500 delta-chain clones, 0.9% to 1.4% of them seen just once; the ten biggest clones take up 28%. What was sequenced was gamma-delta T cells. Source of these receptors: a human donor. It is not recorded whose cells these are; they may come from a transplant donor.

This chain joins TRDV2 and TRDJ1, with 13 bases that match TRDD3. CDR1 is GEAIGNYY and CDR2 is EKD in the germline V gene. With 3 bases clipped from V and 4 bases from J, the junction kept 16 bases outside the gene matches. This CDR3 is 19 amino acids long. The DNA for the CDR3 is TGTGCCTGTGACCCCTTACTGGGGGATACGGTACCGTTCTTCGATAAACTCATCTTT. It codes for CACDPLLGDTVPFFDKLIF.

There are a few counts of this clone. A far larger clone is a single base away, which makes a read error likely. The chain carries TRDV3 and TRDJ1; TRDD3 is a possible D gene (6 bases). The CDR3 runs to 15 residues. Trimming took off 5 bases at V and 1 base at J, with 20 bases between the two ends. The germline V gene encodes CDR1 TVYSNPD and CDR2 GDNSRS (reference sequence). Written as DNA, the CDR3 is TGTGCCCGACGTCTGGGGTTCGGGCTCACCGATAAACTCATCTTT. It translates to CARRLGFGLTDKLIF.

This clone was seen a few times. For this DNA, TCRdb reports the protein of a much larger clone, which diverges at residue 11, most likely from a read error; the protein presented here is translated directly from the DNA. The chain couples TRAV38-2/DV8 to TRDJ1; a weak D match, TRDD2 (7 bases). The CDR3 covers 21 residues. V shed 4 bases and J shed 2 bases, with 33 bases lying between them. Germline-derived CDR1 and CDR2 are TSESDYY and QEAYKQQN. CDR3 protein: CAYRVLSYSWRIHVSTDKLIF. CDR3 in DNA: TGTGCTTATAGGGTACTTTCCTACTCCTGGAGGATACACGTGAGTACCGATAAACTCATCTTT.

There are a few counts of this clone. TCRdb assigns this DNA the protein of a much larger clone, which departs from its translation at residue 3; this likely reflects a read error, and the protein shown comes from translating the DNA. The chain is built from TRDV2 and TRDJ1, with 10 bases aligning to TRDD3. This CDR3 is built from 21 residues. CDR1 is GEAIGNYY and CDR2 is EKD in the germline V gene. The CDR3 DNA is TGTGCCTATGACACTGTGGGGAGTACTGGGGGATTTCGGGTCGAGGCCGATAAACTCATCTTT. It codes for CAYDTVGSTGGFRVEADKLIF.

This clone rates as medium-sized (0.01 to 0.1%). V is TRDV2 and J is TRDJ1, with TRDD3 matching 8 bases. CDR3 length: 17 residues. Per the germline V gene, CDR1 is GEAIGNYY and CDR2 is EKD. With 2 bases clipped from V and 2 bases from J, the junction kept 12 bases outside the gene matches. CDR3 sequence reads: CACDNMLGERRTDKLIF. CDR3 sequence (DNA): TGTGCCTGTGACAATATGCTGGGGGAACGTAGAACCGATAAACTCATCTTT.

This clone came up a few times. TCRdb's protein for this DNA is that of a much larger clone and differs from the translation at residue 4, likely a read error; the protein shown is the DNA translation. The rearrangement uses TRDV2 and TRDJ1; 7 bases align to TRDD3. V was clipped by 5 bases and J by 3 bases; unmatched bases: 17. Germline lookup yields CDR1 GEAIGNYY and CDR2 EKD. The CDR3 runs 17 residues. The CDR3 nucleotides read TGTGCCTGTGGCCAACTACGAACTGGGGTTCAAGCCGATAAACTCATCTTT. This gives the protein CACGQLRTGVQADKLIF.

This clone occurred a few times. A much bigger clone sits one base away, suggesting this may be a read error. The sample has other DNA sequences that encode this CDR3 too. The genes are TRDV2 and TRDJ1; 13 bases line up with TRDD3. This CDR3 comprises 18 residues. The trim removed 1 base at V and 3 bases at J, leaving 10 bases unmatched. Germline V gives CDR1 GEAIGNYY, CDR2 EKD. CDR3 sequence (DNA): TGTGCCTGTGACACGCTTACTGGGGGATACGCGGGAGCCGATAAACTCATCTTT. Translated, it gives CACDTLTGGYAGADKLIF.

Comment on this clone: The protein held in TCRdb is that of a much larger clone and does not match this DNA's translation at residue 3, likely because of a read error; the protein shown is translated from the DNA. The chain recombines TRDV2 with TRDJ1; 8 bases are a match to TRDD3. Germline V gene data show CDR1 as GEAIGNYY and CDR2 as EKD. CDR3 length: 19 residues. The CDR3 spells CARDTVRTGGEPYTDKLIF. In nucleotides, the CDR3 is TGTGCCCGTGACACGGTCCGTACTGGGGGCGAACCATACACCGATAAACTCATCTTT.

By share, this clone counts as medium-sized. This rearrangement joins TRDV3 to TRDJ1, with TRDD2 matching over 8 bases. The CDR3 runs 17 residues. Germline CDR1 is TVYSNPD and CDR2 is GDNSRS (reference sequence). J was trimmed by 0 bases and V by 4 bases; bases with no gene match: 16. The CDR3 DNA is TGTGCCTCTTCCTACATCGCGGAGGACTTGTACACCGATAAACTCATCTTT. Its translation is CASSYIAEDLYTDKLIF.

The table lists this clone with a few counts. CDR3 DNA: TGTGCCTGTGACGCGCTACTGGGGGATAGAAAGGGTAAACTCATCTTT. Protein: CACDALLGDRKGKLIF. This sequence joins TRDV2 and TRDJ1, with 11 bases lining up with TRDD3. The germline V gene encodes CDR1 GEAIGNYY and CDR2 EKD. CDR3 length: 16 residues. V was clipped by 3 bases and J by 7 bases; unmatched bases: 12.

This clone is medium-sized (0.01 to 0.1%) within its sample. The DNA for the CDR3 is TGTGCCTGTGCCCAGTTAGCACAACGGGTAGTGGCCGATAAACTCATCTTT. This translates into CACAQLAQRVVADKLIF. V is TRDV2 and J is TRDJ1, with unresolved D. V gave up 5 bases and J gave up 3 bases, with 24 bases separating them. The CDR3 totals 17 residues. Germline loops: CDR1 GEAIGNYY, CDR2 EKD.

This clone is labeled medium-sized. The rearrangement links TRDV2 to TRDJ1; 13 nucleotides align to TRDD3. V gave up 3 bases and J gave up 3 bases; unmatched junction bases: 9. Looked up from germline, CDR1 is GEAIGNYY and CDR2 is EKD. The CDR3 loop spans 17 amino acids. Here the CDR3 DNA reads TGTGCCTGTGACTTTATACTGGGGGATACGCGTTCCGATAAACTCATCTTT. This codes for CACDFILGDTRSDKLIF.

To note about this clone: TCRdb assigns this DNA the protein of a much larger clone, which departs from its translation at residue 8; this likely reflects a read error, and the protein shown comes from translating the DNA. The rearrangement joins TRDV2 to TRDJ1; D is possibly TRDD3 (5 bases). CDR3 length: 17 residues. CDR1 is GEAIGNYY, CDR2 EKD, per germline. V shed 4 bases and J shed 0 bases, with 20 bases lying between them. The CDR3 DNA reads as TGTGCCTGTGAACCCCTAGGGGGTGGGCTCGACACCGATAAACTCATCTTT. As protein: CACEPLGGGLDTDKLIF.

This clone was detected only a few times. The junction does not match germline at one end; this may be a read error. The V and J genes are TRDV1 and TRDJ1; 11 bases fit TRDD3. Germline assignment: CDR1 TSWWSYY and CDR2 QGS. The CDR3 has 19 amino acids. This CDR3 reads CAPGPVVPGLGDNPDKLIF. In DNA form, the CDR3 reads TGTGCTCCTGGGCCCGTGGTGCCAGGACTGGGGGATAACCCCGATAAACTCATCTTT.

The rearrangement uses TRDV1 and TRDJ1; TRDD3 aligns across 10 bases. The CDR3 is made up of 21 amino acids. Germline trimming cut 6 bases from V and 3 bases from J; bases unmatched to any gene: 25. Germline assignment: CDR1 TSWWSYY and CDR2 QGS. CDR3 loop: CALGLRRPPLRRWGIPDKLIF. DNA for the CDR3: TGTGCTCTTGGCCTCCGCCGACCCCCCCTACGGAGATGGGGGATACCCGATAAACTCATCTTT.

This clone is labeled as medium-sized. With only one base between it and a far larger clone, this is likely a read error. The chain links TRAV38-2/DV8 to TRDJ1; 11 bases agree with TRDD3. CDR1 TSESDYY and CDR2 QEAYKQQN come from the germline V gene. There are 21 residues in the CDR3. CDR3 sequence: CAYRVLSYSWGIHVSTDELIF. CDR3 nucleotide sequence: TGTGCTTATAGGGTACTTTCCTACTCCTGGGGGATACACGTGAGTACCGATGAACTCATCTTT.

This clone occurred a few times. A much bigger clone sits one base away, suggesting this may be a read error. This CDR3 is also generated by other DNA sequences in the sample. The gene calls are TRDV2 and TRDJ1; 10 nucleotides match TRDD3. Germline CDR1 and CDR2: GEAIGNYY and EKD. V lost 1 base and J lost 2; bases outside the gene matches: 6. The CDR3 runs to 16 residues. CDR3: CACDTVQLGDTDKLIF. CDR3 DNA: TGTGCCTGTGACACAGTCCAACTGGGGGATACCGATAAACTCATCTTT.

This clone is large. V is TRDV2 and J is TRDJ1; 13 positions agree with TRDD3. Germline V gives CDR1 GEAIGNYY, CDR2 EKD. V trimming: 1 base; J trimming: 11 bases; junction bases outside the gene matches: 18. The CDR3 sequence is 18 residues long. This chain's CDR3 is CACDTVLPRDWGIRGLIF. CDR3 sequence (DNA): TGTGCCTGTGACACTGTCCTTCCTCGGGACTGGGGGATACGCGGGCTCATCTTT.

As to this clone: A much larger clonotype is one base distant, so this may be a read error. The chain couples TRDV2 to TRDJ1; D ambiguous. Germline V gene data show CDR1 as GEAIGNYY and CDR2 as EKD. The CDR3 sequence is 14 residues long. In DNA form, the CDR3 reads TGTGCCCGTGACACCGTTGGAGACACCGATAAACTCATCTTT. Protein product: CARDTVGDTDKLIF.

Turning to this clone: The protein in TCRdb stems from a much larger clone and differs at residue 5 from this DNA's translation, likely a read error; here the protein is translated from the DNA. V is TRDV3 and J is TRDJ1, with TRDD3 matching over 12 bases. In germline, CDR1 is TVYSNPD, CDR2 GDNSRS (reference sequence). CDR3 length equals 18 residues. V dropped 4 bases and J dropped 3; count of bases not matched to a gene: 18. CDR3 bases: TGTGCCTGTGACGCCCTACGTACTGGGGGATACCTTTCCGATAAACTCATCTTT. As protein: CACDALRTGGYLSDKLIF.

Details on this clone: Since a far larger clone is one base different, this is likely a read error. The CDR3 sequence is CACDPLPPHLSGGTGHTDKLIF. The CDR3 DNA sequence: TGTGCCTGTGACCCCCTTCCCCCCCATTTATCTGGGGGAACGGGTCACACCGATAAACTCATCTTT. V and J are TRDV2 and TRDJ1, with 8 bases matching TRDD3. The V and J ends lost 3 bases and 0 bases, in that order; junction bases with no gene match: 26. The CDR3 runs 22 residues. CDR1 and CDR2 (germline): GEAIGNYY, EKD.

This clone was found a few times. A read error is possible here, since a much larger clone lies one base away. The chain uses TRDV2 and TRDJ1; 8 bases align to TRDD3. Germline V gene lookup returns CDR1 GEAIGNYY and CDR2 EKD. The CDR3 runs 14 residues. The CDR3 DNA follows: TGTGCCTGTGACACCGTGGGGGATCGGGATAAACCCATCTTT. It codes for CACDTVGDRDKPIF.

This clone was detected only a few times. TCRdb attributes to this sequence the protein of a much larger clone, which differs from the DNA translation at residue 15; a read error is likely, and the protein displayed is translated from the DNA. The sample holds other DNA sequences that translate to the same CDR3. CDR3 loop: CACDPLSTGGLLLTNKLIF. The CDR3, as DNA: TGTGCCTGTGACCCCCTTTCTACTGGGGGATTACTCCTCACCAATAAACTCATCTTT. The rearrangement uses TRDV2 and TRDJ1, with 10 bases fitting TRDD3. Germline values: CDR1 GEAIGNYY, CDR2 EKD. The CDR3 is 19 amino acids.